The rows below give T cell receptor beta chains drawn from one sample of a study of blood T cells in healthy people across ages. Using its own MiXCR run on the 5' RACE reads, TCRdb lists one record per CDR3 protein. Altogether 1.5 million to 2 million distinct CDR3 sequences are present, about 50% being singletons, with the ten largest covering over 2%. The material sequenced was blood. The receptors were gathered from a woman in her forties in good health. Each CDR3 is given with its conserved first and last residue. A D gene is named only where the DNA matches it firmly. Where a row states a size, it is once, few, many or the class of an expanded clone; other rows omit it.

CASSVDPSGGTIQETQYF	TGTGCCAGCAGCGTAGATCCTAGCGGGGGCACGATTCAAGAGACCCAGTACTTC	TRBV9	TRBJ2-5	.	TRBD2
CASSLGAGANTDTQYF	TGTGCCAGCAGCTTAGGGGCGGGGGCCAACACAGATACGCAGTATTTT	TRBV7-6	TRBJ2-3	few	.
CATSRDQGGVETQYF	TGTGCCACCAGCAGAGATCAAGGCGGGGTGGAGACCCAGTACTTC	TRBV15	TRBJ2-5	.	.
CASSSDRGLGSGANVLTF	TGTGCCAGCAGTTCGGACAGGGGGCTGGGCTCTGGGGCCAACGTCCTGACTTTC	TRBV27	TRBJ2-6	few	TRBD1
CASSYRERGAQETQYF	TGCGCCAGCAGCTATAGAGAGCGGGGGGCTCAAGAGACCCAGTACTTC	TRBV5-1	TRBJ2-5	.	TRBD2
CASRTQGVTEKLFF	TGTGCCAGCAGAACACAGGGGGTTACTGAAAAACTGTTTTTT	TRBV12-3/TRBV12-4	TRBJ1-4	.	TRBD1
CASSLAGRGRGYGYTF	TGTGCCAGCAGCTTAGCCGGGAGGGGCCGGGGCTATGGCTACACCTTC	TRBV7-2	TRBJ1-2	few	.
CASSPSSGQGASYEQYF	TGTGCCAGCAGCCCCTCTAGCGGTCAGGGGGCTTCCTACGAGCAGTACTTC	TRBV4-2	TRBJ2-7	.	.
CASSLTGGGPLDTQYF	TGCGCCAGCAGCTTAACGGGCGGGGGGCCCCTCGATACGCAGTATTTT	TRBV5-1	TRBJ2-3	.	TRBD2
CASSLAQRTSAGTDTQYF	TGTGCCAGCAGCTTAGCTCAAAGGACTAGCGCGGGCACAGATACGCAGTATTTT	TRBV7-9	TRBJ2-3	few	TRBD2
CASSSLIRETQYF	TGTGCCAGCAGCTCATTGATTCGGGAGACCCAGTACTTC	TRBV7-2	TRBJ2-5	.	.
CASLITGGLTEAFF	TGTGCCAGCCTAATAACAGGGGGCCTCACTGAAGCTTTCTTT	TRBV5-4	TRBJ1-1	.	TRBD1
CASSLSEGPLHF	TGCGCCAGCAGCTTGTCTGAGGGTCCCCTCCACTTT	TRBV5-1	TRBJ1-6	.	.
CASSYSRAGEETQYF	TGTGCCAGCAGTTACTCGAGAGCGGGGGAGGAGACCCAGTACTTC	TRBV6-6	TRBJ2-5	.	TRBD2
CASRGQGSGELFF	TGTGCCAGCAGGGGTCAAGGGTCCGGGGAGCTGTTTTTT	TRBV6-2/TRBV6-3	TRBJ2-2	.	.
CASSRDRDIYEQYF	TGCGCCAGCAGTCGAGACAGGGATATCTACGAGCAGTACTTC	TRBV5-1	TRBJ2-7	.	TRBD1
CASSHDTNTDTQYF	TGTGCCAGCAGCCATGATACCAACACAGATACGCAGTATTTT	TRBV9	TRBJ2-3	few	.
CASSEIPGMNLNTEAFF	TGTGCCAGCAGTGAAATCCCAGGGATGAATCTGAACACTGAAGCTTTCTTT	TRBV6-1	TRBJ1-1	.	.
CASSQGPVGTDTQYF	TGCGCCAGCAGCCAAGGACCCGTTGGCACAGATACGCAGTATTTT	TRBV4-3	TRBJ2-3	few	.
CASSWDGRSTDTQYF	TGCGCCAGCAGCTGGGACGGGAGAAGCACAGATACGCAGTATTTT	TRBV5-1	TRBJ2-3	.	.
CASSRNRDSSGETQYF	TGTGCCAGCAGCCGAAACCGAGACTCATCCGGGGAGACCCAGTACTTC	TRBV4-2	TRBJ2-5	.	.
CASNQWRGTDTQYF	TGTGCCAGCAACCAATGGCGGGGAACAGATACGCAGTATTTT	TRBV6-2/TRBV6-3	TRBJ2-3	.	.
CASSSKGRDVAYNEQYF	TGTGCCAGCAGCTCTAAGGGGCGTGATGTGGCCTACAATGAGCAGTACTTC	TRBV7-3	TRBJ2-7	.	.
CSARRTGDGYTF	TGCAGTGCTAGGAGGACAGGGGACGGCTACACCTTC	TRBV20-1	TRBJ1-2	.	TRBD1
CASSLTRGGEEETQYF	TGTGCCAGCAGTTTGACCAGGGGGGGAGAGGAAGAGACCCAGTACTTC	TRBV28	TRBJ2-5	.	.
CASSQQRNEQFF	TGCGCCAGCAGCCAGCAGAGAAATGAGCAGTTCTTC	TRBV5-1	TRBJ2-1	few	.
CASSSRTGEGYGYTF	TGTGCCAGCAGTTCCCGGACAGGGGAAGGCTATGGCTACACCTTC	TRBV27	TRBJ1-2	.	TRBD1
CASKSGGTYNEQFF	TGTGCCAGCAAGAGCGGGGGGACCTACAATGAGCAGTTCTTC	TRBV28	TRBJ2-1	.	TRBD2
CASSLDRARETQYF	TGTGCCAGCAGCCTAGACAGGGCGAGAGAGACCCAGTACTTC	TRBV7-2	TRBJ2-5	.	TRBD1
CASSLPTGSSYNEQYF	TGTGCCAGCAGCCTTCCTACAGGGAGCTCCTACAATGAGCAGTACTTC	TRBV6-2/TRBV6-3	TRBJ2-7	few	.
CASSLTALSGGAFHTQYF	TGCGCCAGCAGCCTCACAGCACTTAGCGGGGGGGCCTTCCATACGCAGTATTTT	TRBV4-3	TRBJ2-3	.	TRBD2
CASSLPNSQYEQYF	TGTGCCAGCAGCTTACCCAACTCACAGTACGAGCAGTACTTC	TRBV7-9	TRBJ2-7	.	.
CASSLIRGGYTF	TGTGCCAGCAGCTTAATCAGGGGCGGCTACACCTTC	TRBV7-2	TRBJ1-2	.	.
CSAVAGGHEQYF	TGCAGTGCTGTGGCAGGGGGCCACGAGCAGTACTTC	TRBV20-1	TRBJ2-7	.	TRBD1
CASSVRGRGVYEQYF	TGTGCCAGCAGCGTAAGAGGGCGGGGGGTCTACGAGCAGTACTTC	TRBV9	TRBJ2-7	once	TRBD2
CASSYTDKPYSPLHF	TGTGCCAGCAGTTACACGGATAAGCCTTATTCACCCCTCCACTTT	TRBV6-5	TRBJ1-6	.	.
CSARIGLAGSHNEQFF	TGCAGTGCTCGAATCGGACTAGCGGGGTCCCACAATGAGCAGTTCTTC	TRBV20-1	TRBJ2-1	.	TRBD2
CAISTRTGGINEQFF	TGTGCCATCAGTACCCGGACAGGGGGCATCAATGAGCAGTTCTTC	TRBV10-3	TRBJ2-1	.	TRBD1
CASSHWGVNYGYTF	TGTGCCAGCAGCCACTGGGGGGTGAACTATGGCTACACCTTC	TRBV13	TRBJ1-2	.	.
CSVATRFNEAFF	TGCAGCGTCGCGACAAGGTTTAATGAAGCTTTCTTT	TRBV29-1	TRBJ1-1	.	.
CASSQEQHYSNQPQHF	TGCGCCAGCAGCCAAGAACAGCACTATAGCAATCAGCCCCAGCATTTT	TRBV4-1	TRBJ1-5	.	.
CASSLAGRPQETQYF	TGCGCCAGCAGCTTGGCGGGCAGGCCGCAAGAGACCCAGTACTTC	TRBV5-1	TRBJ2-5	few	.
CASSLVDRVSGANVLTF	TGCGCCAGCAGCTTGGTGGACAGGGTCTCTGGGGCCAACGTCCTGACTTTC	TRBV5-1	TRBJ2-6	once	TRBD1
CASLAGETQYF	TGCGCCAGCTTAGCCGGGGAGACCCAGTACTTC	TRBV5-1	TRBJ2-5	few	.
CASSLIAGGLVAGELFF	TGTGCCAGCAGTTTAATAGCGGGGGGGCTCGTCGCCGGGGAGCTGTTTTTT	TRBV28	TRBJ2-2	.	TRBD2
CASSPRGTGVEQYF	TGTGCCAGCAGCCCACGGGGAACGGGGGTCGAGCAGTACTTC	TRBV11-2	TRBJ2-7	few	.
CASSSRPSQDRGMNTQYF	TGTGCCAGCAGCTCCAGACCTTCTCAGGACAGGGGGATGAATACGCAGTATTTT	TRBV7-9	TRBJ2-3	.	TRBD1
CSAAGTSHDGYTF	TGCAGCGCTGCCGGGACTTCCCATGATGGCTACACCTTC	TRBV29-1	TRBJ1-2	.	.
CASSIGGRAYGYTF	TGTGCCAGCAGTATTGGGGGGCGAGCCTATGGCTACACCTTC	TRBV28	TRBJ1-2	once	.